Shown below are 7 T cell receptor beta chains from a single sample sequenced in a study of cytomegalovirus exposure and HLA in healthy donors (dated by TCRdb to 2016 to 2017). The method behind the library was the immunoSEQ multiplex PCR assay. Imported from immuneACCESS, the table was reduced by TCRdb to in-frame sequences with V and J called. These copies leave out some clones; in studies compared against another copy, an unresolved V gene accounts for under half, and the cause of the remainder is not known. The sample table holds 50,000 or so clones, of which roughly 90% were seen once. 2.2% of the sample rests with the top ten. Source material: PBMCs. Receptors were obtained from a woman younger than 45 in good health and CMV-seronegative.

The CDR3 DNA is TGTGCCAGCAGGGGACATAGCAATCAGCCCCAGCATTTT. Translation: CASRGHSNQPQHF. The chain has TRBV28 and TRBJ1-5; D is perhaps TRBD1 (6 bases). The germline V gene has CDR1 MDHEN and CDR2 SYDVKM. Trimming removed 6 bases from V and 0 bases from J, with 6 bases in between. The CDR3 is made up of 13 amino acids. The full variable domain, with the rest looked up from reference TRBV28 and TRBJ1-5, is DVKVTQSSRYLVKRTGEKVFLECVQDMDHENMFWYRQDPGLGLRLIYFSYDVKMKEKGDIPEGYSVSREKKERFSLILESASTNQTSMYLCASRGHSNQPQHFGDGTRLSIL.

The chain has TRBV6-5 and TRBJ1-1, with 8 nucleotides matching TRBD1. CDR1 and CDR2 (germline): MNHEY, SVGAGI. This CDR3 has 13 residues. With 5 bases clipped from V and 2 bases from J, the junction kept 1 base outside the gene matches. CDR3 in DNA: TGTGCCAGCAGTGGACAGGGCAACACTGAAGCTTTCTTT. It encodes CASSGQGNTEAFF.

The chain carries TRBV5-1 and TRBJ2-1, with 9 bases that match TRBD2. Per germline, CDR1 SGHRS and CDR2 YFSETQ. This CDR3 is built from 15 residues. V shed 0 bases, J shed 2 bases, and the junction held 0 bases outside the gene matches. The CDR3 bases are TGCGCCAGCAGCTTGGTAGCGGGAGCCTACAATGAGCAGTTCTTC. Its translation: CASSLVAGAYNEQFF.

The V gene is TRBV5-4, the J gene TRBJ2-3, with 7 bases lining up with TRBD1. Germline values: CDR1 SGHNT, CDR2 YYREEE (reference sequence). The CDR3 has 15 amino acids. V was clipped by 4 bases and J by 1 base; unmatched bases: 6. The CDR3 sequence is CASSPEGGRTDTQYF. The CDR3 DNA is TGTGCCAGCAGCCCAGAAGGGGGCCGCACAGATACGCAGTATTTT.

This rearrangement joins TRBV29-1 to TRBJ2-5; 8 bases are shared with TRBD1. J was trimmed by 5 bases and V by 0 bases; bases with no gene match: 8. The germline V gene encodes CDR1 SQVTM and CDR2 ANQGSEA. CDR3 length equals 15 residues. The CDR3 is CSVEDQQGVGETQYF. The CDR3 DNA sequence: TGCAGCGTTGAAGACCAACAGGGGGTCGGGGAGACCCAGTACTTC.

This chain connects TRBV5-4 to TRBJ1-1; the match to TRBD1 covers 8 bases. Germline V CDR1 and CDR2: SGHNT, YYREEE (reference sequence). This CDR3 has 15 amino acids. V gave up 4 bases and J gave up 0 bases; unmatched junction bases: 5. The CDR3 DNA follows: TGTGCCAGCAGCCACTCGACAGGGGTGAACACTGAAGCTTTCTTT. Translated: CASSHSTGVNTEAFF.

This rearrangement joins TRBV5-1 to TRBJ2-3; the D gene is possibly TRBD1 (6 bases). CDR1 and CDR2 (germline): SGHRS, YFSETQ. The CDR3 runs 18 residues. Trimming stripped 4 bases from V and 0 bases from J, with 21 bases between. The CDR3 DNA reads TGCGCCAGCAGCCCCGCCGACAGGCCAGCGACCAGCACAGATACGCAGTATTTT. Amino acid sequence: CASSPADRPATSTDTQYF.